This T cell receptor beta chain comes out of a study of T cells in Graves' hyperthyroidism and ophthalmopathy. Study results and caveats: Ophthalmopathy could be told apart from stable hyperthyroidism with a 13 V-J model.

TCR beta CDR3 region amplification was performed from RNA transcripts. First-round RT-PCR with HTBI primers amplified the TCR CDR3 region. TCRdb recomputed calls from the multiplex PCR reads with MiXCR, one row per CDR3 protein. Of roughly 380,000 distinct CDR3 sequences listed, approximately 15% are singletons. This clonotype is medium-sized in the sample. The antigen is undetermined. The CDR3 sequence is 14 residues long. Trimming cost V 5 bases and J 6 bases; bases outside gene matches: 5. Germline loops: CDR1 DFQATT, CDR2 SNEGSKA (reference sequence). This sequence joins TRBV20-1 and TRBJ2-3, with TRBD2 matching 13 bases. The sample comprised blood. The origin of this receptor is a woman in her sixties or seventies with Graves' hyperthyroidism. In DNA form, the CDR3 reads TGCAGTGCTGGAGGACTAGCGGGAGAGGATACGCAGTATTTT. This codes for CSAGGLAGEDTQYF.